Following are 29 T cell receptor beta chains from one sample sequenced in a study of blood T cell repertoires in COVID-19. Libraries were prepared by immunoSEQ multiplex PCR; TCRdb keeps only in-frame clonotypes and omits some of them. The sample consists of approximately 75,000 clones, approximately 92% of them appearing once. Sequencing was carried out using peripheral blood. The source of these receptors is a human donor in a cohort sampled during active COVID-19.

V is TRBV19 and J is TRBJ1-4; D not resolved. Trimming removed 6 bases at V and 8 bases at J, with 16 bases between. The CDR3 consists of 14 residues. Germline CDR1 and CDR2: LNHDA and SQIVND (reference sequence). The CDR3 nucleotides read TGTGCCAGTAGCCTCCGAAATGAGGAAGAAAAACTGTTTTTT. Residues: CASSLRNEEEKLFF.

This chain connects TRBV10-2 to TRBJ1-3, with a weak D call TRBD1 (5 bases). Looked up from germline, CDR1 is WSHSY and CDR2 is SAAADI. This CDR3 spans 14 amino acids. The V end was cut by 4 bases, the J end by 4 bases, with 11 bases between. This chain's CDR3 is CASSVKQGGNTIYF. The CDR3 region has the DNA TGCGCCAGCAGTGTAAAGCAGGGCGGAAACACCATATATTTT.

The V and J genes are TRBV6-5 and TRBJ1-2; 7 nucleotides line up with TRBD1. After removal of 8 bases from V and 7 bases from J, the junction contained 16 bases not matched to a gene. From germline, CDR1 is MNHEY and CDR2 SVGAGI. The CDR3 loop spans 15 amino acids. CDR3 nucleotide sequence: TGTGCCAGCCACTCGGGACAGATGATAGTAGGTGGCTACACCTTC. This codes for CASHSGQMIVGGYTF.

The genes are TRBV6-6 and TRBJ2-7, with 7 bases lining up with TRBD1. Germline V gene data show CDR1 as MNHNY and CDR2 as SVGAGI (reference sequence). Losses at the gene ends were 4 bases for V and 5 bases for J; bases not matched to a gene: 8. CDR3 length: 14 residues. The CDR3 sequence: CASSSRQGANEQYF. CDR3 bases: TGTGCCAGCAGTTCCAGACAGGGAGCAAACGAGCAGTACTTC.

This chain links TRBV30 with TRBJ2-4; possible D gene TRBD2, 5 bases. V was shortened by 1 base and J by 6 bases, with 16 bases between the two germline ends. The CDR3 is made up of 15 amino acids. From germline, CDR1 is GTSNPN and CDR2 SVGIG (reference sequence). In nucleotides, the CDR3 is TGTGCCTGGAGTGGGTCGGGATTAGGAGGAAACATTCAGTACTTC. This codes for CAWSGSGLGGNIQYF.

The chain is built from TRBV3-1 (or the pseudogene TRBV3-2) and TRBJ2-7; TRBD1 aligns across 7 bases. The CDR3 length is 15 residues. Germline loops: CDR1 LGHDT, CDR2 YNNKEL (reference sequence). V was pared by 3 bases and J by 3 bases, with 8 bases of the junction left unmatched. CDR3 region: CASSHRQGAGYEQYF. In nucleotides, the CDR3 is TGTGCCAGCAGCCATCGACAGGGTGCCGGCTACGAGCAGTACTTC.

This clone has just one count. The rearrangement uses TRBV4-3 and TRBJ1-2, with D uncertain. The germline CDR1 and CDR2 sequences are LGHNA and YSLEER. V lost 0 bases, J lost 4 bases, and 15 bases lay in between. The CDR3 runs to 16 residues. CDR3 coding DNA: TGCGCCAGCAGCCAAGATCGAGTTACGGTCATCTATGGCTACACCTTC. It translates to CASSQDRVTVIYGYTF.

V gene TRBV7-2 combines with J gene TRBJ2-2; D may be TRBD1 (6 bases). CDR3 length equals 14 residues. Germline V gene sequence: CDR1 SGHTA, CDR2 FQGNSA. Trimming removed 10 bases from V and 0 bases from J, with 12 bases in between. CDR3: CATRQATNTGELFF. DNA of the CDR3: TGTGCCACCCGACAGGCTACGAACACCGGGGAGCTGTTTTTT.

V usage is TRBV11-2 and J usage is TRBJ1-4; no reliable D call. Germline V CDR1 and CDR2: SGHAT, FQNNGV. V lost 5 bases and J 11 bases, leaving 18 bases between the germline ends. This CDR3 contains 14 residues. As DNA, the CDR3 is TGTGCCAGCAGCCCCCACGCGGATACCGGGAAACTGTTTTTT. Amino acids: CASSPHADTGKLFF. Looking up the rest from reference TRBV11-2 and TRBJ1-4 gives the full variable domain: EAGVAQSPRYKIIEKRQSVAFWCNPISGHATLYWYQQILGQGPKLLIQFQNNGVVDDSQLPKDRFSAERLKGVDSTLKIQPAKLEDSAVYLCASSPHADTGKLFFGSGTQLSVL.

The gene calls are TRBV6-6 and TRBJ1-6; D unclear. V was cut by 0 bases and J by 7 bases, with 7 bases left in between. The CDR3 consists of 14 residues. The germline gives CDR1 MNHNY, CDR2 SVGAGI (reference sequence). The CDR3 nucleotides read TGTGCCAGCAGTTACTCGGAGGGCAATTCACCCCTCCACTTT. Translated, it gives CASSYSEGNSPLHF.

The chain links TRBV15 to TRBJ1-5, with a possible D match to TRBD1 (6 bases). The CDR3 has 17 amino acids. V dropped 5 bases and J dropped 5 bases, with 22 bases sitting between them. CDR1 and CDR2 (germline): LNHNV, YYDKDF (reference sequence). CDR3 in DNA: TGTGCCACCAGCCCTAGGACAGCGCTTGGGCGAGATCAGCCCCAGCATTTT. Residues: CATSPRTALGRDQPQHF.

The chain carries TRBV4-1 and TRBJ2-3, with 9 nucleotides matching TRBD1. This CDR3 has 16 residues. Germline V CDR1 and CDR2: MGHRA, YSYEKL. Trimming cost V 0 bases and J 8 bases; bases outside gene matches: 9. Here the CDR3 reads CASSQEVQGASGTQYF. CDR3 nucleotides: TGCGCCAGCAGCCAAGAGGTACAGGGGGCATCTGGTACGCAGTATTTT.

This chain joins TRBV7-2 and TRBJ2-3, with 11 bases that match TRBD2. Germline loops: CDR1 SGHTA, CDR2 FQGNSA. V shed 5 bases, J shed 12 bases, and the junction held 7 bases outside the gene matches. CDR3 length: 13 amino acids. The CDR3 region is CASSAPSGGPQYF. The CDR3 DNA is TGTGCCAGCAGCGCCCCTAGCGGGGGGCCTCAGTATTTT.

The CDR3 reads CASSRAAGQGGLHGDGNTIYF. The CDR3 nucleotides read TGTGCCAGCAGCCGAGCTGCGGGACAGGGCGGTCTACACGGCGATGGAAACACCATATATTTT. V usage is TRBV14 and J usage is TRBJ1-3, with 9 nucleotides matching TRBD1. Trimming at V came to 4 bases and at J to 3 bases, leaving 22 bases not matched to a gene. This CDR3 is 21 amino acids long. CDR1 and CDR2 from the germline V gene are SGHDN and FVKESK.

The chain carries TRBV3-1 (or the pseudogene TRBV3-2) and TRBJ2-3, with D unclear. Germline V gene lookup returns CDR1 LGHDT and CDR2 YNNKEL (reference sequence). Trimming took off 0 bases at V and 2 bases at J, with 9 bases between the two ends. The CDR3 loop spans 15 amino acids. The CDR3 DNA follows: TGTGCCAGCAGCCAAGATCTCCTATCCACAGATACGCAGTATTTT. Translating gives CASSQDLLSTDTQYF.

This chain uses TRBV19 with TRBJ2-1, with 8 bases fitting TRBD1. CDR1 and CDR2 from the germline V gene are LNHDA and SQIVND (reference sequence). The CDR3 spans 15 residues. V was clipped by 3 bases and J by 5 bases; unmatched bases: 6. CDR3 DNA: TGTGCCAGTAGTATCCGGACAGGGATCAACAATGAGCAGTTCTTC. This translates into CASSIRTGINNEQFF.

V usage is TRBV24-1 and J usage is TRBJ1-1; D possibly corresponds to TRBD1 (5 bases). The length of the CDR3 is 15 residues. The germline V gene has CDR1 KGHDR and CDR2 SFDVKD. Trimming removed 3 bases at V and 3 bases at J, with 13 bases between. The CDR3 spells CATSDGGGGHTEAFF. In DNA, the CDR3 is TGTGCCACCAGTGATGGGGGAGGTGGGCACACTGAAGCTTTCTTT.

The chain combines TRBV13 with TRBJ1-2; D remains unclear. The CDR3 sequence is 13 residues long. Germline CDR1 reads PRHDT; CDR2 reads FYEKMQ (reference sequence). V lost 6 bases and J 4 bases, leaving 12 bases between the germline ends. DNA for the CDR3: TGTGCCAGCAGACCCGACGACACCTATGGCTACACCTTC. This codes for CASRPDDTYGYTF.

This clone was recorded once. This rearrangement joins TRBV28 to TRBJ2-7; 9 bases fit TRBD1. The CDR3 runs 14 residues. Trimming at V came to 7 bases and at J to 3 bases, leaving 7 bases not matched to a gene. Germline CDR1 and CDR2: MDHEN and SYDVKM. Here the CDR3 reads CASTTGTGNYEQYF. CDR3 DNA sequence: TGTGCCAGCACCACCGGGACAGGGAACTACGAGCAGTACTTC.

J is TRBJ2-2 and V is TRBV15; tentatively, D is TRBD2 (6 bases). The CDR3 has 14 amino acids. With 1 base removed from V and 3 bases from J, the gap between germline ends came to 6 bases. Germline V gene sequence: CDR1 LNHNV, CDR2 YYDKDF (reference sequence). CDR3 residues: CATSRGGDTGELFF. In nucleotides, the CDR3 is TGTGCCACCAGCAGAGGGGGGGACACCGGGGAGCTGTTTTTT.

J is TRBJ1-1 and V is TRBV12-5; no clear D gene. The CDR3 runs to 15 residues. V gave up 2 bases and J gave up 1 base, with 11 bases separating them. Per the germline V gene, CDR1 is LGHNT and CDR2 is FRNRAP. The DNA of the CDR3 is TGTGCTAGTGGTTTGCAGGTGGGCACGAACACTGAAGCTTTCTTT. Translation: CASGLQVGTNTEAFF.

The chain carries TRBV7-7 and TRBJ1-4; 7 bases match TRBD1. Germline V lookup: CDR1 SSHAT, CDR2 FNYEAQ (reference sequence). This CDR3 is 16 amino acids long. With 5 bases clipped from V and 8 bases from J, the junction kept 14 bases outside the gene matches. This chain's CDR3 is CASSPRRDRVKEKLFF. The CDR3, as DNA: TGTGCCAGCAGCCCCCGGCGCGACAGGGTTAAAGAAAAACTGTTTTTT.

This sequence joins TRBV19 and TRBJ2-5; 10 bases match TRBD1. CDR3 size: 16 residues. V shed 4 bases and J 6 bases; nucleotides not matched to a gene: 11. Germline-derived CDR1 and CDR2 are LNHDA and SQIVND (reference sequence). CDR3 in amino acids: CASSSSKTGGWQTQYF. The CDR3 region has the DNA TGTGCCAGTAGTAGTAGTAAGACAGGGGGCTGGCAGACCCAGTACTTC.

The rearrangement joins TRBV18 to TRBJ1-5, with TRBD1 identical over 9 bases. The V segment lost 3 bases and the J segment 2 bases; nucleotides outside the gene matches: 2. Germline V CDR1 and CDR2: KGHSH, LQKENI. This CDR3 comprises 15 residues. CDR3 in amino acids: CASSPDRGRNQPQHF. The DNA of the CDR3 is TGTGCCAGCTCACCGGACAGGGGTCGCAATCAGCCCCAGCATTTT.

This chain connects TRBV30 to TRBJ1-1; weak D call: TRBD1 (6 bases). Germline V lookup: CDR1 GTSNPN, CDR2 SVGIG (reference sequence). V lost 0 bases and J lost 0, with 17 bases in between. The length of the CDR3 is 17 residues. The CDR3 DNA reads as TGTGCCTGGAGTGTATCGGGGGGTGGGGGGCTGAACACTGAAGCTTTCTTT. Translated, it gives CAWSVSGGGGLNTEAFF.

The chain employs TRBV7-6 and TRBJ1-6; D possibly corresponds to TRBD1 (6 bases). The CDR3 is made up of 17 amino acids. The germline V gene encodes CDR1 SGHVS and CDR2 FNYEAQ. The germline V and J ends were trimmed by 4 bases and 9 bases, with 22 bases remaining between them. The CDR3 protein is CASSSGAIGSPISPLHF. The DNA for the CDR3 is TGTGCCAGCAGCTCAGGGGCCATAGGTAGCCCAATTTCACCCCTCCACTTT.

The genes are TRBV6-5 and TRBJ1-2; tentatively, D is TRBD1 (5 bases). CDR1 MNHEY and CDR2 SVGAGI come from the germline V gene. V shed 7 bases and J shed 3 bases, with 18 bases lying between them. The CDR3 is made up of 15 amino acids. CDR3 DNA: TGTGCCAGCACCACATGGAGGGGCCCTCACTATGGCTACACCTTC. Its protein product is CASTTWRGPHYGYTF.

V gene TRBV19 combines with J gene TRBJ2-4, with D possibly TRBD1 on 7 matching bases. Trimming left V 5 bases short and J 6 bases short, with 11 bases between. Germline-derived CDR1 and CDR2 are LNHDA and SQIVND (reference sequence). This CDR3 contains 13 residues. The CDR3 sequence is CASSPGGINIQYF. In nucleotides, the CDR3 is TGTGCCAGTAGTCCAGGGGGGATAAACATTCAGTACTTC.

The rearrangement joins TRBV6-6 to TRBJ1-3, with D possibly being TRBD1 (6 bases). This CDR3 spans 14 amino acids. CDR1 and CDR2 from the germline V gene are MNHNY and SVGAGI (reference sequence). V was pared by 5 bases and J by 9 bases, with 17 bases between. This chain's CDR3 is CASSPLQGVSTIYF. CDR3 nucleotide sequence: TGTGCCAGCAGTCCCTTACAGGGAGTTAGCACCATATATTTT.